This T cell receptor beta chain was captured by sequencing in a study of cytotoxic CD8 clonotypes in ibrutinib-treated CLL. There are a few counts of this clone. Extraction of around 2 micrograms of genomic DNA from cryopreserved PBMCs supplied material for TCR beta libraries. Data came from immunoSEQ multiplex PCR; TCRdb stores just in-frame clones and leaves some out. Here the sample spans 60,000 to 70,000 clones, 45% to 65% being singletons. Trimming pared 6 bases from V and 11 bases from J, leaving 15 bases between. The CDR3 loop spans 12 amino acids. The germline CDR1 and CDR2 sequences are ENHRY and SYGVKD.

The sequences come from PBMCs, collected after 12 months of ibrutinib treatment. This chain joins TRBV10-3 and TRBJ2-3; D gene unclear. The sequence derives from a human donor with chronic lymphocytic leukemia. The CDR3 loop reads CAIRDDRNWQYF. The CDR3, as DNA: TGTGCCATCAGAGATGACCGAAATTGGCAGTATTTT.